There are many counts of the clone carrying this T cell receptor (beta chain). No antigen is known for it. The source of the sample is a study of human T cells and chemical hapten exposure. The study, taken as a whole, reports: PT1 expanded TCR counts and patch test score were linked, and their correlation was positive. Significantly more large CDR3 similarity clusters arose among expanded TCRs than among controls.

Time point specified: pre-sensitization, week 0. The sample's treatment: therapeutic diphenylcyclopropenone sensitization with weekly scalp DPC. Participating donors were patients with alopecia, aged 18 to 70 years, considered appropriate candidates for DPC. TCRdb re-derived calls from the RACE reads in MiXCR, one entry per CDR3 protein. The sample has 350,000 to 450,000 distinct CDR3 sequences, approximately 5% seen once. With 5 bases clipped from V and 3 bases from J, the junction kept 13 bases outside the gene matches. CDR1 and CDR2 from the germline V gene are SQVTM and ANQGSEA. There are 16 residues in the CDR3.

Sample: whole blood, taken in connection with sensitization to the hapten diphenylcyclopropenone (DPC). This receptor was identified in a woman aged 50 to 65 with alopecia areata. Some clones in this sample may be carry-over from other donors' samples. The rearrangement joins TRBV29-1 to TRBJ2-3, with 8 bases fitting TRBD1. DNA for the CDR3: TGCAGCGTTCCGCAGGGGGCCCGGTCAGCGACAGATACGCAGTATTTT. This gives the protein CSVPQGARSATDTQYF.